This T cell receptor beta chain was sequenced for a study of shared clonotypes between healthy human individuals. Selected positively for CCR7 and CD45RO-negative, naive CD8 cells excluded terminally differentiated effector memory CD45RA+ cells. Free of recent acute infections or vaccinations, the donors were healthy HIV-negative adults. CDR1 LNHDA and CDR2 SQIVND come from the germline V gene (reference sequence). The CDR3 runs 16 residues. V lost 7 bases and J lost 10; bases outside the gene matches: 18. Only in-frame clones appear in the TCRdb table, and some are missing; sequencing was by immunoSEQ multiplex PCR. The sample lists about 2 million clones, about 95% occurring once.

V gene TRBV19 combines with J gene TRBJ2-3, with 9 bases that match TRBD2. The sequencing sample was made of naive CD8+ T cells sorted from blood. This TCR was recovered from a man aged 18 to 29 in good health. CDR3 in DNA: TGTGCCAGTAATAACTTGGCTAGCGGGGCGAAAGGATCGCAGTATTTT. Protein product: CASNNLASGAKGSQYF.